A selection of T cell receptor beta chains follows, all from one sample in a study of cytomegalovirus exposure and HLA in healthy donors. The protocol was immunoSEQ multiplex PCR, while the TCRdb copy is restricted to in-frame clones and leaves out a portion. The table includes some 120,000 clones, over 70% detected once. Sequencing used PBMCs. The receptors stem from a woman in her 40s in good health and CMV-seropositive. Both conserved end residues are part of each CDR3. D genes are given only for firm matches. Not every row has a clone size; where given, it reads once, few, many or a size class.

J,D,V,size,DNA,CDR3
TRBJ2-7,TRBD2,TRBV7-2,-,TGTGCCAGCAGCTCCCTAGCGGGGACCTACTTC,CASSSLAGTYF
TRBJ1-2,-,TRBV5-1,-,TGCGCCAGCACGAAGGAGGGTGGGGGCTACACCTTC,CASTKEGGGYTF
TRBJ2-6,TRBD1,TRBV18,once,TGTGCCAGCTCACCAAGACAGGGACAGGTATTCTCTGGGGCCAACGTCCTGACTTTC,CASSPRQGQVFSGANVLTF
TRBJ2-7,-,TRBV4-3,-,TGCGCCAGCAGTATAGATAGGGGTAAAGAGCAGTACTTC,CASSIDRGKEQYF
TRBJ1-3,-,TRBV6-5,-,TGTGCCAGCAGTGAAACGGGTGGAAACACCATATATTTT,CASSETGGNTIYF
TRBJ1-6,-,TRBV19,-,TGTGCCAGTAGTACCCCTCGGTGGGGCAGCAGAACTAATTCACCCCTCCACTTT,CASSTPRWGSRTNSPLHF
TRBJ1-1,-,TRBV20-1,-,TGCAGTGCTAGACCCAGCACTGAAGCTTTCTTT,CSARPSTEAFF
TRBJ1-3,-,TRBV4-3,few,TGCGCCAGCAGCCAATCTTCTGGAAACACCATATATTTT,CASSQSSGNTIYF
TRBJ2-7,-,TRBV5-5,-,TGTGCCAGCAGCCCCCCCGACAGGCCGGGCTTACGGGGTGAGCAGTACTTC,CASSPPDRPGLRGEQYF
TRBJ2-1,-,TRBV19,-,TGTGCCAGCGAGCAGGGAAGCGCGCAGTTCTTC,CASEQGSAQFF
TRBJ1-1,-,TRBV27,few,TGTGCCAGCAGATCCGCGTCGTTAGCTTTCTTT,CASRSASLAFF
TRBJ2-1,TRBD2,TRBV19,few,TGTGCCAGTAGTATAGGAGCGGGGGCGAACTACAATGAGCAGTTCTTC,CASSIGAGANYNEQFF
TRBJ2-7,-,TRBV29-1,-,TGCAGCGTTGTAGACGTCCACGAGCAGTACTTC,CSVVDVHEQYF
TRBJ1-2,-,TRBV6-6,-,TGTGCCAGCAGTTACTCGCACGGGGGGCTGAACTATGGCTACACCTTC,CASSYSHGGLNYGYTF
TRBJ2-1,TRBD2,TRBV5-1,-,TGCGCCAGCAGCTGGCTAGCGGGAGCAAGGAATGAGCAGTTCTTC,CASSWLAGARNEQFF
TRBJ2-1,TRBD2,TRBV29-1,-,TGCAGCACGAAAACTAGCGGGGCATACAATGAGCAGTTCTTC,CSTKTSGAYNEQFF
TRBJ1-3,-,TRBV18,-,TGTGCCAGCTCACCACCGGGGCAGGCGTCGAGAAACACCATATATTTT,CASSPPGQASRNTIYF
TRBJ1-2,TRBD1,TRBV5-1,-,TGCGCCAGCAGCTCACAGACAGGGGGTTATGGCTACACCTTC,CASSSQTGGYGYTF
TRBJ2-5,-,TRBV28,once,TGTGCCAGCAGTTTAACTCCCCGGCGGTCCCAAGAGACCCAGTACTTC,CASSLTPRRSQETQYF
TRBJ1-4,TRBD1,TRBV5-1,-,TGCGCCAGCAGCACGGGACAGGGTGATGAAAAACTGTTTTTT,CASSTGQGDEKLFF
TRBJ1-1,-,TRBV27,-,TGTGCTAGAGTTCAACGGTTGTCGACTGAAGCTTTCTTT,CARVQRLSTEAFF
TRBJ2-1,-,TRBV5-6,-,TGTGCCAGCAGCTTCGCCGCTAACAATGAGCAGTTCTTC,CASSFAANNEQFF
TRBJ1-2,-,TRBV6-5,-,TGTGCCAGCAGTTTAGACAGTAACTATGGCTACACCTTC,CASSLDSNYGYTF
TRBJ1-2,-,TRBV10-3,-,TGTGCCACCAGTCGGGTGTCGGGGGAAGCTAACTATGGCTACACCTTC,CATSRVSGEANYGYTF
TRBJ2-7,TRBD1,TRBV5-1,-,TGCGCCAGCAGCTTGAACAGGGGTCCTTACGAGCAGTACTTC,CASSLNRGPYEQYF
TRBJ2-6,-,TRBV15,-,TGTGCCACCAGCAGAGATTGGAGGGACGGGGCCATCTCTGGGGCCAACGTCCTGACTTTC,CATSRDWRDGAISGANVLTF
TRBJ1-4,-,TRBV29-1,few,TGCAGCGTCGGCAGGGCGGGAAATGAAAAACTGTTTTTT,CSVGRAGNEKLFF
TRBJ1-6,-,TRBV4-2,few,TGTGCCAGCAGCTTGAACGGGAACCCCAATTCACCCCTCCACTTT,CASSLNGNPNSPLHF
TRBJ2-1,TRBD2,TRBV7-7,-,TGTGCTAGCAGCTCACGGACTAGCGGCAATGAGCAGTTCTTC,CASSSRTSGNEQFF
TRBJ2-3,-,TRBV4-1,few,TGCGCCAGCAGCCAAGTGGGAATGGGGGGTTTAGATACGCAGTATTTT,CASSQVGMGGLDTQYF
TRBJ2-5,TRBD1,TRBV4-3,-,TGCGCCAGCAGCCAGACAGGGGATGGGGAGCAGTACTTC,CASSQTGDGEQYF
TRBJ2-7,TRBD2,TRBV29-1,-,TGCAGCGTTGAGCTAGCGGGAGCCTACGAGCAGTACTTC,CSVELAGAYEQYF
TRBJ1-1,TRBD1,TRBV29-1,-,TGCAGCGTTGACGGACAGGGGGCCTCTGAAGCTTTCTTT,CSVDGQGASEAFF
TRBJ1-1,TRBD1,TRBV6-5,-,TGTGCCAGCAGTTCTACCGGGACAGGGGAGGGGACTGAAGCTTTCTTT,CASSSTGTGEGTEAFF
TRBJ1-1,-,TRBV9,-,TGTGCCAGCAGCGCGACAGGTCTGAACACTGAAGCTTTCTTT,CASSATGLNTEAFF
TRBJ2-3,TRBD2,TRBV5-1,-,TGCGCCAGCAGCTTGCGACTAGCGGGCACAGATACGCAGTATTTT,CASSLRLAGTDTQYF
TRBJ2-5,TRBD2,TRBV28,-,TGTGCCAGCAGCCTACCAGCGGGAGAAGGAGAAAAAGAGACCCAGTACTTC,CASSLPAGEGEKETQYF
TRBJ1-5,-,TRBV10-3,-,TGTGCCATCAGTGATTTCAGGGAGGGAGGGATCGGTCAGCCCCAGCATTTT,CAISDFREGGIGQPQHF
TRBJ2-7,-,TRBV5-6,-,TGTGCCAGCAGCCAGGATCGCTACGAGCAGTACTTC,CASSQDRYEQYF
TRBJ1-2,-,TRBV6-4,-,TGTGCCAGCAGTGAAGTGTCAGGTCAATCCTATGGCTACACCTTC,CASSEVSGQSYGYTF
TRBJ2-1,-,TRBV7-6,-,TGTGCCAGCAGCTTAGTACCTGACAGGAGCTCCTACAATGAGCAGTTCTTC,CASSLVPDRSSYNEQFF
TRBJ1-5,-,TRBV2,-,TGTGCCAGCAGCTCAGCGGGCGGCAATCAGCCCCAGCATTTT,CASSSAGGNQPQHF
TRBJ2-2,TRBD2,TRBV28,few,TGTGCCAGCAGTCTAGCGGGAGGGCCCGGGGAGCTGTTTTTT,CASSLAGGPGELFF
TRBJ2-2,TRBD1,TRBV10-2,-,TGCGCCAGCAGGGACAGGGACACCGGGGAGCTGTTTTTT,CASRDRDTGELFF
TRBJ2-1,-,TRBV7-2,-,TGTGCCAGCAGCTTCGCAGGGGGGCCGGCGCAAGAGCAGTTCTTC,CASSFAGGPAQEQFF
TRBJ1-5,-,TRBV19,-,TGTGCCAGTAGTATAGCTGGCAATCAGCCCCAGCATTTT,CASSIAGNQPQHF
TRBJ1-1,TRBD1,TRBV4-1,-,TGCGCCAGCAGCTCAATCGTTTCAGGGGGTGAAGCTTTCTTT,CASSSIVSGGEAFF